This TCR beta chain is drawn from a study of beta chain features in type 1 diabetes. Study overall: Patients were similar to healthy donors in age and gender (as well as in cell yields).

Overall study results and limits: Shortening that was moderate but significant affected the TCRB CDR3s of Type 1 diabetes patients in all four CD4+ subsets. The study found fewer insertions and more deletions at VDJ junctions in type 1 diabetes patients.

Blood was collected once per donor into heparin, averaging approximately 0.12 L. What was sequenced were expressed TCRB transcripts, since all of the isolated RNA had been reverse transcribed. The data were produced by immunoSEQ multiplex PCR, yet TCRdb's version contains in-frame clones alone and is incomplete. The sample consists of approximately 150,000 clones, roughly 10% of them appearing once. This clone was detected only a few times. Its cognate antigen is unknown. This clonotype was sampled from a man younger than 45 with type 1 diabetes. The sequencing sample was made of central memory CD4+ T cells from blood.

This CDR3 reads CASSPGLTSVLETQYF. CDR3 DNA: TGTGCCAGCAGCCCCGGATTAACTAGCGTGCTGGAGACCCAGTACTTC. The J gene is TRBJ2-5, the V gene TRBV4-2; TRBD2 matches 7 bases. This CDR3 comprises 16 residues. Trimming removed 4 bases from V and 5 bases from J; junction bases left unmatched: 13. Germline CDR1 is LGHNA and CDR2 is YNFKEQ.